The 3 T cell receptor beta chains presented below share a single source sample, sequenced in a study of T cell repertoires in cytomegalovirus infection (dated by TCRdb to about 2019). Data came from an Illumina HiSeq 1500. TCRdb's own reprocessing of the public reads used fastp at Q25 and MiXCR and kept productive beta chains. When rows share a CDR3 protein, they turn into one entry using the most common DNA and genes. This sample comprises 200,000 to 300,000 distinct CDR3 sequences, less than 9.5% of them detected only once. The ten largest clones represent over 12% of the sample. Sequencing was carried out using PBMCs. Receptors were obtained from a human donor in good health (CMV status not recorded). Some clones in this sample may be carry-over from other donors' samples.

This clonotype was found many times. V gene TRBV28 combines with J gene TRBJ1-5; 8 positions match TRBD1. The germline V gene has CDR1 MDHEN and CDR2 SYDVKM. The CDR3 contains 14 residues. The ends lost 6 bases at V and 5 bases at J; junction bases unmatched: 6. This CDR3 reads CASSWTGSDQPQHF. As DNA, the CDR3 is TGTGCCAGCAGCTGGACAGGGTCGGATCAGCCCCAGCATTTT.

The chain carries TRBV7-9 and TRBJ1-4, with D tentatively TRBD1 (6 bases). V was trimmed by 5 bases and J by 10 bases, leaving 14 bases between them. The length of the CDR3 is 13 residues. Germline values: CDR1 SEHNR, CDR2 FQNEAQ (reference sequence). The CDR3 sequence is CASSPWDKGKLFF. The CDR3 nucleotides read TGTGCCAGCAGCCCGTGGGACAAGGGAAAACTGTTTTTT.

This clonotype was observed at least ten times. The chain joins TRBV12-5 to TRBJ2-7, with 10 bases matching TRBD2. The CDR3 is 17 residues long. The junction had 8 bases not matched to a gene; V was cut back by 1 base and J by 2 bases. Germline V gene lookup returns CDR1 LGHNT and CDR2 FRNRAP. The CDR3 is CASGLAQTSGATYEQYF. Written as DNA, the CDR3 is TGTGCTAGTGGTTTGGCCCAAACTAGCGGGGCGACCTACGAGCAGTACTTC.